This T cell receptor (beta chain) was captured in a study of beta chain features in type 1 diabetes. Study-level findings and limits: Cells with high TCR expression could be over-represented when cDNA is sequenced. Sampled from patients, naive, central memory and Treg TCRB repertoires appeared more similar than those sampled from healthy donors. Individuals with type 1 diabetes displayed fewer insertions and more deletions at VDJ junctions.

Sorting based on CD45RO/CCR7/CD25/CD127/CD95/CD27 separated CD4+ naive, central memory, regulatory and stem cell-like memory cells. TCRB transcripts that were expressed got sequenced, as all of the isolated RNA had been reverse transcribed. Produced via immunoSEQ multiplex PCR; TCRdb's table is partial and in-frame only. The sample has about half a million clones, over 25% seen once. The CDR3 extends over 16 amino acids. V shed 3 bases and J 7 bases; nucleotides not matched to a gene: 10. Germline V gives CDR1 SEHNR, CDR2 FQNEAQ (reference sequence). With respect to this clone: As yet, its antigen is unknown.

The V call is TRBV7-9, the J call TRBJ1-2; the match to TRBD1 covers 11 bases. The sample was naive CD4+ T cells from blood. The receptor's source is a man between 18 and 35 years old in good health. The CDR3 region has the DNA TGTGCCAGCAGCTTCCCGACCGGGACAGGGGGTAGTGGCTACACCTTC. This translates into CASSFPTGTGGSGYTF. The full variable domain, its missing parts supplied by reference TRBV7-9 and TRBJ1-2, is DTGVSQNPRHKITKRGQNVTFRCDPISEHNRLYWYRQTLGQGPEFLTYFQNEAQLEKSRLLSDRFSAERPKGSFSTLEIQRTEQGDSAMYLCASSFPTGTGGSGYTFGSGTRLTVV.